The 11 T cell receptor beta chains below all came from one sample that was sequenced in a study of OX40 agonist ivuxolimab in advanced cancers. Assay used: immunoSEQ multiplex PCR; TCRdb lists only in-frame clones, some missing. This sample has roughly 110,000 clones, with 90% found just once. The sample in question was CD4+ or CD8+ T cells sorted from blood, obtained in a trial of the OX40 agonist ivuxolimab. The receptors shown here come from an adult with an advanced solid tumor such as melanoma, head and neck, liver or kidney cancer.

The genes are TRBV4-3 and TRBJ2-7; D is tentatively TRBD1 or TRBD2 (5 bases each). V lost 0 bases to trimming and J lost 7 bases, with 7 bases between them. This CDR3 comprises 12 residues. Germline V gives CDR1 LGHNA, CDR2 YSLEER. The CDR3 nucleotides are TGCGCCAGCAGCCAAGAGGGGGATGAGCAGTACTTC. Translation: CASSQEGDEQYF.

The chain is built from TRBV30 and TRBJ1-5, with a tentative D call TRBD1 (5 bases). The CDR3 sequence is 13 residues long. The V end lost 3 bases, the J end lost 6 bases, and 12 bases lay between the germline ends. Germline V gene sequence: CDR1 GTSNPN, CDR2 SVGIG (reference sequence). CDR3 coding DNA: TGTGCCTGGAGGGGGCAGGGAAGTCAGCCCCAGCATTTT. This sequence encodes CAWRGQGSQPQHF. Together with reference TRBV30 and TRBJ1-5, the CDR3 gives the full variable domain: SQTIHQWPATLVQPVGSPLSLECTVEGTSNPNLYWYRQAAGRGLQLLFYSVGIGQISSEVPQNLSASRPQDRQFILSSKKLLLSDSGFYLCAWRGQGSQPQHFGDGTRLSIL.

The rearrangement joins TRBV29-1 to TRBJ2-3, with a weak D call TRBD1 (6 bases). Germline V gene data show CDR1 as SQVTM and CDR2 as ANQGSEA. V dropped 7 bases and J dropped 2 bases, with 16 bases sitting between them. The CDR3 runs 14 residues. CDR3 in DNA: TGCAGCGCTGCCCCGGCAGGGGTCACAGATACGCAGTATTTT. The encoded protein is CSAAPAGVTDTQYF.

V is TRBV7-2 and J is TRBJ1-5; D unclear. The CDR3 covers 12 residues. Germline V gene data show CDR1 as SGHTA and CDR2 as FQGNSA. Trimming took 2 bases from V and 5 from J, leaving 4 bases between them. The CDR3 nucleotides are TGTGCCAGCAGCTTAAGGGATCAGCCCCAGCATTTT. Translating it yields CASSLRDQPQHF. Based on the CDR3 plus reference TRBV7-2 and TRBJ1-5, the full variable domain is GAGVSQSPSNKVTEKGKDVELRCDPISGHTALYWYRQSLGQGLEFLIYFQGNSAPDKSGLPSDRFSAERTGGSVSTLTIQRTQQEDSAVYLCASSLRDQPQHFGDGTRLSIL.

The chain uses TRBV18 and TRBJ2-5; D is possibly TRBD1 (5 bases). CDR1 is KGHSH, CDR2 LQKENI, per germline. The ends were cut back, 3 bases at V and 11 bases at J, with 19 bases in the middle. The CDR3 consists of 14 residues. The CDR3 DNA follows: TGTGCCAGCTCACCCTGGGGCAACTCGAGTCGGCAGTACTTC. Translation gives CASSPWGNSSRQYF. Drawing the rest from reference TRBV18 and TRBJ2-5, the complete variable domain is NAGVMQNPRHLVRRRGQEARLRCSPMKGHSHVYWYRQLPEEGLKFMVYLQKENIIDESGMPKERFSAEFPKEGPSILRIQQVVRGDSAAYFCASSPWGNSSRQYFGPGTRLLVL.

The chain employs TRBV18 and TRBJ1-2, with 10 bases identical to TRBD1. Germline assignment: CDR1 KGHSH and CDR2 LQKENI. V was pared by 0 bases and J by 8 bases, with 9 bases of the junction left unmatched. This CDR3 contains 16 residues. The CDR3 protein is CASSPPGQGTGRGYTF. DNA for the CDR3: TGTGCCAGCTCACCACCGGGACAGGGGACGGGAAGAGGCTACACCTTC.

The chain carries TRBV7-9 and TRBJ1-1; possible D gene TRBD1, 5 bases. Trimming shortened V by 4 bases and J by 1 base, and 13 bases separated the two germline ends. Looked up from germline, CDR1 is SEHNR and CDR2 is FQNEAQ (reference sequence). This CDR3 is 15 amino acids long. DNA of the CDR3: TGTGCCAGCAGCTCCTCAGGGTGGGGGAACACTGAAGCTTTCTTT. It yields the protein CASSSSGWGNTEAFF.

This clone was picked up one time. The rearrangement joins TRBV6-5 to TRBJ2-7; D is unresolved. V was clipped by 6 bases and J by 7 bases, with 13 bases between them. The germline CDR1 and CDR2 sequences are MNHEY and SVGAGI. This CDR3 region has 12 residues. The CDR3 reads CASSPKMGEQYF. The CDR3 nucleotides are TGTGCCAGCAGCCCCAAGATGGGGGAGCAGTACTTC.

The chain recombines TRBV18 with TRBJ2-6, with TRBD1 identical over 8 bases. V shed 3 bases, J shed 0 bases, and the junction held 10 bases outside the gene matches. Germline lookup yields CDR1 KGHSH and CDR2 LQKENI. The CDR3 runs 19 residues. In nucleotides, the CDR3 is TGTGCCAGCTCACCTCCCGGGACAGGTCCTACCTCTGGGGCCAACGTCCTGACTTTC. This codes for CASSPPGTGPTSGANVLTF.

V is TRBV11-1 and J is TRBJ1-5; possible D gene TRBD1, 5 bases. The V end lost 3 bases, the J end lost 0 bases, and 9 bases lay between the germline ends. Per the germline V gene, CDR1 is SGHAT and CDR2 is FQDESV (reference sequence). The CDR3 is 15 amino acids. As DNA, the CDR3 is TGTGCCAGCAGCTTGCAGGGAAATAGCAATCAGCCCCAGCATTTT. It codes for CASSLQGNSNQPQHF.

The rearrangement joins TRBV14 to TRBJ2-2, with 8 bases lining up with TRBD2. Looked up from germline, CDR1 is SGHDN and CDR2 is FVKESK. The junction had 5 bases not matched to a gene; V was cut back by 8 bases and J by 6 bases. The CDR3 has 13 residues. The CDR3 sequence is CASRGGTPGELFF. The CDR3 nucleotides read TGTGCCAGCCGCGGGGGGACCCCCGGGGAGCTGTTTTTT.